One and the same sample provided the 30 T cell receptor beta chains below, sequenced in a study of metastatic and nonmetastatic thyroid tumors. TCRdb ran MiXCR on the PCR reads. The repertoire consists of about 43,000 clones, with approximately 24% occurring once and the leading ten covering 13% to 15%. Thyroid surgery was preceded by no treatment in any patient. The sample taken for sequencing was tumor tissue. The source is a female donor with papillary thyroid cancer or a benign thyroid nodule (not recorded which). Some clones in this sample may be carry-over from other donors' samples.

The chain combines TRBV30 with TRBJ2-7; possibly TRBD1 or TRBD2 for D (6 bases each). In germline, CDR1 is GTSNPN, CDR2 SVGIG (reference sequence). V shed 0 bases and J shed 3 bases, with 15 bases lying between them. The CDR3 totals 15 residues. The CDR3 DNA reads TGTGCCTGGAGTGTATCGAGCGGAGGGGGCTACGAGCAGTACTTC. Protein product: CAWSVSSGGGYEQYF.

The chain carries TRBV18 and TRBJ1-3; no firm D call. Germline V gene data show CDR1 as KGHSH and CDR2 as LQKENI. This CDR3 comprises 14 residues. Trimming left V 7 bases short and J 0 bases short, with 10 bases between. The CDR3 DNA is TGTGCCAGCTTTCTCGGCGACTCTGGAAACACCATATATTTT. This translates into CASFLGDSGNTIYF. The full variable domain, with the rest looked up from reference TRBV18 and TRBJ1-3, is NAGVMQNPRHLVRRRGQEARLRCSPMKGHSHVYWYRQLPEEGLKFMVYLQKENIIDESGMPKERFSAEFPKEGPSILRIQQVVRGDSAAYFCASFLGDSGNTIYFGEGSWLTVV.

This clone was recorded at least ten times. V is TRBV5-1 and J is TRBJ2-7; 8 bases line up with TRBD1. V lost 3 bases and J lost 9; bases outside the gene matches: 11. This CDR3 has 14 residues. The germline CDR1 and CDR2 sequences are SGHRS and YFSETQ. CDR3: CASSSGTGHEGQYF. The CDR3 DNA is TGCGCCAGCAGCTCCGGGACAGGCCATGAAGGGCAGTACTTC.

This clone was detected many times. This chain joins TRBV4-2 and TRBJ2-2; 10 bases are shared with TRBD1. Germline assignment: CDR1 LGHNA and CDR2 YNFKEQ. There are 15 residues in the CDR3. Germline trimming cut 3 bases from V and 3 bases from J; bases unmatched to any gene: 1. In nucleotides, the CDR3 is TGTGCCAGCAGCCATGGACAGGGGGACACCGGGGAGCTGTTTTTT. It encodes CASSHGQGDTGELFF.

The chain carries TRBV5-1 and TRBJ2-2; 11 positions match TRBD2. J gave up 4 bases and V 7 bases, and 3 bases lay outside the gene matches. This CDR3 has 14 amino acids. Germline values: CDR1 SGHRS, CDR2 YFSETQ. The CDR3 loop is CASRLAGGTGELFF. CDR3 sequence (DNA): TGCGCCAGCCGTCTAGCGGGGGGCACCGGGGAGCTGTTTTTT. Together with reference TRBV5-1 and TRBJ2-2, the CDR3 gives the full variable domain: KAGVTQTPRYLIKTRGQQVTLSCSPISGHRSVSWYQQTPGQGLQFLFEYFSETQRNKGNFPGRFSGRQFSNSRSEMNVSTLELGDSALYLCASRLAGGTGELFFGEGSRLTVL.

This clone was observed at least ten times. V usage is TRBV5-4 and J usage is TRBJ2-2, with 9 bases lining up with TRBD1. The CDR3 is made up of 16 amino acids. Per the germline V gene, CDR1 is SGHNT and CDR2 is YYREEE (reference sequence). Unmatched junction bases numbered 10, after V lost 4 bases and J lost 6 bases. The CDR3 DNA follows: TGTGCCAGCAGCCCCGCGGGACAGGGCTTTTCCGGGGAGCTGTTTTTT. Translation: CASSPAGQGFSGELFF.

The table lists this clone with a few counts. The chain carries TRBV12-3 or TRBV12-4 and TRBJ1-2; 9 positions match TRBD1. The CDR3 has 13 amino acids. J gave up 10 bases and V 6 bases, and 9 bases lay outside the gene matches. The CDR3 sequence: CASSWEGQGVYTF. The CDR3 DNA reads TGTGCCAGCAGCTGGGAGGGACAGGGTGTCTACACCTTC.

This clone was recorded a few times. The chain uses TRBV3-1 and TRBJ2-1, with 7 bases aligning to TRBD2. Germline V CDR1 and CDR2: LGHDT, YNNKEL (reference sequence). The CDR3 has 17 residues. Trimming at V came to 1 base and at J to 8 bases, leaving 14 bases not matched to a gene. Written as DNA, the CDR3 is TGTGCCAGCAGCCAAGTGGGGGATAGCGGGTGGGGCGATGAGCAGTTCTTC. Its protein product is CASSQVGDSGWGDEQFF.

Here the CDR3 DNA reads TGTGCCAGCAATAGCGGGATGGGCTACGAGCAGTACTTC. Its protein is CASNSGMGYEQYF. The V call is TRBV6-1, the J call TRBJ2-7, with 8 bases identical to TRBD2. This CDR3 is 13 amino acids long. Trimming took 7 bases from V and 3 from J; bases not matched to a gene: 5. CDR1 MNHNS and CDR2 SASEGT come from the germline V gene.

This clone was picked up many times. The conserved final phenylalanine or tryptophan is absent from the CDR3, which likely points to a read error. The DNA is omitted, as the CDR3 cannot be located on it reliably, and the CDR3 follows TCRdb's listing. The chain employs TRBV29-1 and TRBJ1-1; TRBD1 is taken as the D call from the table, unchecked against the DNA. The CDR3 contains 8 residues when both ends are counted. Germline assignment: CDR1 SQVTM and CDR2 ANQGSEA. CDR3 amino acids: CSVEEGTA.

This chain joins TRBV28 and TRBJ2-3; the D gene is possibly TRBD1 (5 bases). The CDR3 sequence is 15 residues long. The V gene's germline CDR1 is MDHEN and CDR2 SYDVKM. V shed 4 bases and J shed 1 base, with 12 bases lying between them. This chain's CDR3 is CASSSPTVGTDTQYF. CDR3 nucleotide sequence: TGTGCCAGCAGTTCCCCGACAGTGGGCACAGATACGCAGTATTTT.

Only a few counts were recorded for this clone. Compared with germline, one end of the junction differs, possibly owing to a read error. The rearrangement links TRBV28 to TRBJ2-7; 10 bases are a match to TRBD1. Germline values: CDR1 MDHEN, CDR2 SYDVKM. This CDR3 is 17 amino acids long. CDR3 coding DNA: TGTGCCATCAGTCCCCCGTTGGGGACAGGGGCCCGATACGAGCAGTACTTC. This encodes CAISPPLGTGARYEQYF.

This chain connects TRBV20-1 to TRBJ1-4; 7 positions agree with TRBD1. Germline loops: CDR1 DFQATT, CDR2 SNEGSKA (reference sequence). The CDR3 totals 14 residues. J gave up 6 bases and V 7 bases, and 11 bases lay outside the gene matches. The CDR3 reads CSVKGGRADEKLFF. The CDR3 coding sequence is TGCAGTGTCAAAGGGGGCAGGGCTGATGAAAAACTGTTTTTT.

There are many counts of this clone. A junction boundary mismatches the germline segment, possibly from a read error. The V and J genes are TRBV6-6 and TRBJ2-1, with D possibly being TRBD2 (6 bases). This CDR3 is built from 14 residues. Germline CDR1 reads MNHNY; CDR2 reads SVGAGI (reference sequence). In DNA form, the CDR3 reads TGTGCCAGCAGTTACCCCTCCGGGAGAGGCCTCCAGGAATTC. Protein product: CASSYPSGRGLQEF.

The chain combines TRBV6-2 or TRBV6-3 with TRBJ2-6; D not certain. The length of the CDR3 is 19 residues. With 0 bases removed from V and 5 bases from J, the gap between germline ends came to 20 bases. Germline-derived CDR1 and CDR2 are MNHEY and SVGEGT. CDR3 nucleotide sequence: TGTGCCAGCAGTTACTCGAGCGAGTGTCTTCCGGCTTGGGCCAACGTCCTGACTTTC. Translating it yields CASSYSSECLPAWANVLTF.

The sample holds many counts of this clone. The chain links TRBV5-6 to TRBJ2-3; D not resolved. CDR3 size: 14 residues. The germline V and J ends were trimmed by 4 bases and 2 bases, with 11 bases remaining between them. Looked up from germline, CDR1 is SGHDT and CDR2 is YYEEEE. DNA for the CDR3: TGTGCCAGCAGCCAACGAAGGTACACAGATACGCAGTATTTT. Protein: CASSQRRYTDTQYF.

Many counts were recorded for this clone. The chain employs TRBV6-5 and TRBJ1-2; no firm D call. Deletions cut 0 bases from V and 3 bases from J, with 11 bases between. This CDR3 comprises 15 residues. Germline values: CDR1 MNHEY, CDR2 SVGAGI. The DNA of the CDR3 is TGTGCCAGCAGTTACTCGTTGGTCCTGGACTATGGCTACACCTTC. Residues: CASSYSLVLDYGYTF.

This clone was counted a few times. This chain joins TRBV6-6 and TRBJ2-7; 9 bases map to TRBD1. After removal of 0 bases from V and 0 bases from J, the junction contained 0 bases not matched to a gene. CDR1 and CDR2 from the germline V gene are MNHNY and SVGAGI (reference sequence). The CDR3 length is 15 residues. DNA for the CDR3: TGTGCCAGCAGTTACTCGACAGGGGGCTCCTACGAGCAGTACTTC. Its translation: CASSYSTGGSYEQYF.

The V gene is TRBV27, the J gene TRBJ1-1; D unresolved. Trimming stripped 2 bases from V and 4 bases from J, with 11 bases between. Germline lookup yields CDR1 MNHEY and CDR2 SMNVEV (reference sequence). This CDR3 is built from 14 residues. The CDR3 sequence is CASSLQKVGTEAFF. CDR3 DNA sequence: TGTGCCAGCAGTTTACAGAAGGTAGGCACTGAAGCTTTCTTT.

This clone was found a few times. The CDR3: CASRTTGMSDYGYTF. The CDR3 DNA is TGTGCCAGCAGAACGACAGGGATGAGTGACTATGGCTACACCTTC. This chain uses TRBV2 with TRBJ1-2, with 7 bases identical to TRBD1. CDR3 size: 15 residues. Losses at the gene ends were 6 bases for V and 3 bases for J; bases not matched to a gene: 10. Germline lookup yields CDR1 SNHLY and CDR2 FYNNEI.

The CDR3 DNA sequence: TGTGCCAGCAGCTTAGTGGCTAGCGGCTACGAGCAGTACTTC. Protein sequence: CASSLVASGYEQYF. The V gene is TRBV13, the J gene TRBJ2-7, with 7 bases fitting TRBD2. V shed 1 base and J 3 bases; nucleotides not matched to a gene: 3. The CDR3 loop spans 14 amino acids. CDR1 PRHDT and CDR2 FYEKMQ come from the germline V gene (reference sequence).

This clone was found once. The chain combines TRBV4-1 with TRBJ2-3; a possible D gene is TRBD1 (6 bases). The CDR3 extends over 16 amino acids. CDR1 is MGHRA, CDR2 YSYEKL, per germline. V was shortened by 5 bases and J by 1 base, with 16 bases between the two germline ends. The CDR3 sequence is CASSVHQGSGTDTQYF. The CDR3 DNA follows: TGCGCCAGCAGCGTCCACCAGGGGTCCGGCACAGATACGCAGTATTTT.

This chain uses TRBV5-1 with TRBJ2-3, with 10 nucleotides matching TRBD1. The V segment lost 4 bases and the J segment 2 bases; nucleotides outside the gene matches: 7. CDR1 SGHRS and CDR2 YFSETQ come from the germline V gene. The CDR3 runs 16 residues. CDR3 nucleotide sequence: TGCGCCAGCAGCATGGACAGGGGGGTTCCCACAGATACGCAGTATTTT. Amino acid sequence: CASSMDRGVPTDTQYF.

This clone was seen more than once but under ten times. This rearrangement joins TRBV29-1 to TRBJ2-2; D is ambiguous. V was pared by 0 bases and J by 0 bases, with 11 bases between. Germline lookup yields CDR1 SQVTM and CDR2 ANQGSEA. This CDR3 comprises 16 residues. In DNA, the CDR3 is TGCAGCGTTGAAGATCGGTTCAGATCGAACACCGGGGAGCTGTTTTTT. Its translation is CSVEDRFRSNTGELFF.

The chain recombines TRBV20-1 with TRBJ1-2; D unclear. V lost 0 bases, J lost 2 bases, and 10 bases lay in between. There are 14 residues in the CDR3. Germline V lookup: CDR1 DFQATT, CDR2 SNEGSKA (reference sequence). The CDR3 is CSARDPVINYGYTF. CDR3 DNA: TGCAGTGCTAGAGACCCAGTCATCAACTATGGCTACACCTTC.

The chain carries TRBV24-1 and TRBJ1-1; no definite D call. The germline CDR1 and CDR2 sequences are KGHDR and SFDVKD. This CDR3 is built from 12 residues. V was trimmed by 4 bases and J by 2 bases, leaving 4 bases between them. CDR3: CATSDRNTEAFF. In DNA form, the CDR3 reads TGTGCCACCAGTGACCGTAACACTGAAGCTTTCTTT.

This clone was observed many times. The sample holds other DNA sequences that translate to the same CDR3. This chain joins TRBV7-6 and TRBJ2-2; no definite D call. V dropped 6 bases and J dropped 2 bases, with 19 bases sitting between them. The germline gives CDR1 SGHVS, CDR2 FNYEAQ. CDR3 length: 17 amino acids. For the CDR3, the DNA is TGTGCCAGCAGTTCGATCGCGGATCTTAAAAACACCGGGGAGCTGTTTTTT. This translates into CASSSIADLKNTGELFF.

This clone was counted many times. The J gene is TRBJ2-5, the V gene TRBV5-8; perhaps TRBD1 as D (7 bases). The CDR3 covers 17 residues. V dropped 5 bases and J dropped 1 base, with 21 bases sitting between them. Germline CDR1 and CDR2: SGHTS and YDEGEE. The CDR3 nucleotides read TGTGCCAGCAGTCAGGGGGACTCCTCAGGGGCCCAAGAGACCCAGTACTTC. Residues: CASSQGDSSGAQETQYF.

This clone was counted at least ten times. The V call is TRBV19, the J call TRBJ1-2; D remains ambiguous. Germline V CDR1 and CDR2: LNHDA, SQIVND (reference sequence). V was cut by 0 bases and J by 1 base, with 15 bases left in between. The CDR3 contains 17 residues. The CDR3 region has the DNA TGTGCCAGTAGTATAGATCTGTCCGGGGTCGGTAACTATGGCTACACCTTC. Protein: CASSIDLSGVGNYGYTF.

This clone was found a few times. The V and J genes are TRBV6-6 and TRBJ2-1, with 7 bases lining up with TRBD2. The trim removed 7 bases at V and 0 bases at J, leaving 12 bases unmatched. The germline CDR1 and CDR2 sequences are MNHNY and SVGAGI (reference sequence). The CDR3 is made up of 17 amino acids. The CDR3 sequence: CASIGRRRGGSYNEQFF. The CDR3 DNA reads TGTGCCAGCATCGGTAGGCGTCGCGGGGGCTCCTACAATGAGCAGTTCTTC.